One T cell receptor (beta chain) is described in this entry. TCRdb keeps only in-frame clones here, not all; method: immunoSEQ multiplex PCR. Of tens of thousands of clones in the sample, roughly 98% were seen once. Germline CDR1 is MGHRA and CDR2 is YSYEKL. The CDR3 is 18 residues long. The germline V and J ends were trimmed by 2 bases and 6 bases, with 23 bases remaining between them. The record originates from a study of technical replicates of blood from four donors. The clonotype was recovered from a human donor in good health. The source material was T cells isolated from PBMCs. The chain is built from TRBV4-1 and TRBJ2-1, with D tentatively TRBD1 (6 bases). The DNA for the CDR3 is TGCGCCAGCAGCCAATTGCCGGGACAAGGCGGAAGCGGCAATGAGCAGTTCTTC. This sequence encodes CASSQLPGQGGSGNEQFF.